This is a list of T cell receptor beta chains from one sample in a study of cytomegalovirus exposure and HLA in healthy donors. Assay: immunoSEQ multiplex PCR; the TCRdb copy retains only in-frame clones and omits some. The sample has about 160,000 clones; 80% to 85% are singletons. Material: PBMCs. These receptors came from a man aged 18 to 29 in good health and CMV-seronegative. Both conserved end residues are part of each CDR3. The D gene is left open where the match is weak. Some rows have no size entry. The others give once, few or many, or a class for an expanded clone.

D gene	clone size	V gene	J gene	CDR3 protein	CDR3 DNA
TRBD1	.	TRBV19	TRBJ1-2	CASAPTGNYGYTF	TGTGCCAGTGCTCCGACAGGGAACTATGGCTACACCTTC
.	.	TRBV30	TRBJ1-3	CAWSVFDSRSGNTIYF	TGTGCCTGGAGTGTATTTGACAGCCGCTCTGGAAACACCATATATTTT
TRBD2	.	TRBV7-3	TRBJ2-3	CASSLGTSADTQYF	TGTGCCAGCAGCTTGGGGACTAGTGCAGATACGCAGTATTTT
.	.	TRBV7-2	TRBJ2-5	CASSSYGWETQYF	TGTGCCAGCAGCTCCTACGGGTGGGAGACCCAGTACTTC
TRBD1	.	TRBV27	TRBJ1-5	CASSLSTGGNQPQHF	TGTGCCAGCAGTTTATCCACAGGGGGTAATCAGCCCCAGCATTTT
TRBD2	once	TRBV10-3	TRBJ2-7	CAISPTGEGEQYF	TGTGCCATCAGCCCCACTGGGGAGGGGGAGCAGTACTTC
TRBD1	once	TRBV5-8	TRBJ1-3	CASSWGQGSGNTIYF	TGTGCCAGCAGCTGGGGACAGGGCTCTGGAAACACCATATATTTT
TRBD1	.	TRBV19	TRBJ1-2	CASSGGQGPNYGYTF	TGTGCCAGTAGTGGTGGACAGGGGCCCAACTATGGCTACACCTTC
.	.	TRBV28	TRBJ1-5	CASTLVGRGEPQHF	TGTGCCAGCACCTTGGTGGGGCGGGGGGAGCCCCAGCATTTT
TRBD2	.	TRBV7-2	TRBJ2-3	CASSSLAGGSDTQYF	TGTGCCAGCAGCTCCCTGGCGGGGGGGTCAGATACGCAGTATTTT
.	.	TRBV4-1	TRBJ2-3	CASSPRQLSTDTQYF	TGCGCCAGCAGCCCCCGACAGCTCAGCACAGATACGCAGTATTTT
TRBD1	.	TRBV5-1	TRBJ2-7	CASTPEQGAGNYEQYF	TGCGCCAGCACCCCTGAGCAGGGGGCAGGGAACTACGAGCAGTACTTC
.	.	TRBV11-3	TRBJ1-1	CASSLQGGEAFF	TGTGCCAGCAGCCTCCAGGGAGGTGAAGCTTTCTTT
.	.	TRBV27	TRBJ1-5	CASSLTAHSNQPQHF	TGTGCCAGCAGTTTGACAGCCCATAGCAATCAGCCCCAGCATTTT
TRBD1	.	TRBV5-1	TRBJ1-2	CASSSDRGGYTF	TGCGCCAGCAGCTCCGACAGGGGTGGCTACACCTTC
TRBD2	.	TRBV19	TRBJ2-7	CASSLGTSSGEQYF	TGTGCCAGTAGTCTCGGGACTAGCAGTGGGGAGCAGTACTTC
.	.	TRBV18	TRBJ1-1	CASSPSQGSMNTEAFF	TGTGCCAGCTCACCAAGCCAGGGGTCCATGAACACTGAAGCTTTCTTT
TRBD1	.	TRBV9	TRBJ2-7	CASSVGDRQGYEQYF	TGTGCCAGCAGCGTAGGGGACCGACAGGGATACGAGCAGTACTTC